One and the same sample provided the 14 T cell receptor beta chains below, sequenced in a study of CXCR3-negative and CXCR3-positive naive CD8 T cells. TRB cDNA was prepared as libraries by UMI-labeled 5' RACE. TCRdb reprocessed the 5' RACE reads and stores each CDR3 protein as one record, lacking DNA. Reported are 30,000 to 40,000 distinct CDR3 sequences; the ten largest clones contain about 14%. Sequenced: memory CD8+ T cells from blood. These receptors were taken from a human donor in good health. Some clones in this sample may be carry-over from other donors' samples.

This chain uses TRBV27 with TRBJ2-7. The CDR3 has 14 amino acids. CDR1 and CDR2 (germline): MNHEY, SMNVEV (reference sequence). This CDR3 reads CASSLSRTYNEQYF.

The V gene is TRBV6-1, the J gene TRBJ2-5; TCRdb proposes TRBD1, but this gene call is untestable without DNA. The CDR3 runs to 15 residues. Germline assignment: CDR1 MNHNS and CDR2 SASEGT. CDR3 residues: CASSETPGGSETQYF.

This chain links TRBV4-2 with TRBJ2-2; TCRdb names TRBD2, which stays unverified in the absence of DNA. Per germline, CDR1 LGHNA and CDR2 YNFKEQ. The CDR3 is 14 residues long. CDR3 sequence: CASRGDSHTGELFF.

The chain's CDR3 is CASSPRGADTDTQYF. The J gene is TRBJ2-3, the V gene TRBV7-3; TCRdb's assignment of TRBD2 cannot be checked, as there is no DNA. CDR1 and CDR2 from the germline V gene are SGHTA and FQGTGA. This CDR3 contains 15 residues.

The rearrangement joins TRBV7-9 to TRBJ2-7; the D call from TCRdb, TRBD1, cannot be confirmed without DNA. Germline-derived CDR1 and CDR2 are SEHNR and FQNEAQ (reference sequence). There are 13 residues in the CDR3. This CDR3 is CASSSGGEYEQYF.

The genes are TRBV6-5 and TRBJ2-3; there is no DNA to check the TCRdb D call of TRBD1. The CDR3 extends over 15 amino acids. From germline, CDR1 is MNHEY and CDR2 SVGAGI. CDR3 residues: CASSPGFLFTDTQYF.

V usage is TRBV21-1 and J usage is TRBJ1-1; the D gene TCRdb calls, TRBD1, cannot be checked with no DNA. TRBV21-1 is a listed pseudogene. This CDR3 comprises 16 residues. The CDR3 here is CASTLWLGAMNTEAFF.

This rearrangement joins TRBV20-1 to TRBJ2-7; TCRdb's assignment of TRBD1 cannot be checked, as there is no DNA. From germline, CDR1 is DFQATT and CDR2 SNEGSKA (reference sequence). The CDR3 loop spans 15 amino acids. CDR3 region: CSATTPGQGVYEQYF.

This chain links TRBV5-1 with TRBJ2-5. Germline V CDR1 and CDR2: SGHRS, YFSETQ. This CDR3 contains 13 residues. This CDR3 reads CASRLGPGETQYF.

This chain joins TRBV5-1 and TRBJ2-7. This CDR3 is 12 amino acids long. The germline gives CDR1 SGHRS, CDR2 YFSETQ. CDR3 protein: CASSLVPYEQYF.

The rearrangement joins TRBV28 to TRBJ2-6; TCRdb's D call of TRBD1 is untestable without DNA. CDR1 is MDHEN and CDR2 is SYDVKM in the germline V gene. CDR3 size: 19 residues. CDR3 loop: CASSRRGTGFLAGANVLTF.

The rearrangement uses TRBV28 and TRBJ2-3; TCRdb outputs TRBD2, but without DNA this stays unchecked. The CDR3 sequence is 16 residues long. Per the germline V gene, CDR1 is MDHEN and CDR2 is SYDVKM. The CDR3 sequence is CASRRIAWGGTDTQYF.

This chain uses TRBV13 with TRBJ1-1; absent DNA, TCRdb's TRBD1 call cannot be checked. Germline loops: CDR1 PRHDT, CDR2 FYEKMQ (reference sequence). CDR3 length: 14 residues. The CDR3 region is CASSFGTGGTEAFF. Supplemented by reference TRBV13 and TRBJ1-1, the full variable domain reads AAGVIQSPRHLIKEKRETATLKCYPIPRHDTVYWYQQGPGQDPQFLISFYEKMQSDKGSIPDRFSAQQFSDYHSELNMSSLELGDSALYFCASSFGTGGTEAFFGQGTRLTVV.

This chain joins TRBV29-1 and TRBJ2-3; TCRdb picks TRBD1, but there is no DNA to check that call. CDR1 is SQVTM, CDR2 ANQGSEA, per germline. The CDR3 runs to 16 residues. CDR3 residues: CSVEKRGVLLTDTQYF.